The sequence of this T cell receptor (beta chain) was determined in a study of identical twins' blood T cells. Study as a whole: Roughly 6 alpha and roughly 6 beta libraries together yielded 45 million to 65 million reads. Study-level results: Shared environment remains a possible cause of twin similarity.

CDR1 and CDR2 from the germline V gene are MNHNS and SASEGT. Trimming cost V 3 bases and J 8 bases, with 14 bases left between them. The CDR3 consists of 14 residues. Ten or more counts support this clonotype. The antigen is not known. TCR cDNA libraries were made from RNA using a previously described, modified protocol. As processed by the authors: Each donor had about 95,000 to nearly 550,000 clonotypes. A single record per CDR3 protein comes from TCRdb applying MiXCR to the 5' RACE reads. The V and J calls follow TCRdb's processing rather than the paper's. The table has 350,000 to 400,000 distinct CDR3 sequences, 28% seen once.

The chain links TRBV6-1 to TRBJ2-1; tentatively, D is TRBD1 (6 bases). The sequencing sample was made of PBMCs. The TCR was taken from a woman aged 18-55 years in good health. The CDR3 region is CASSEFGQSDEQFF. The CDR3, as DNA: TGTGCCAGCAGTGAGTTCGGACAGTCGGATGAGCAGTTCTTC.